The source of this TCR beta chain is a study of siplizumab effects on memory and regulatory T cells. Overall study results and limits: Memory cells seemed less diverse than naive T cells, which seemed major alloresponse contributors. Researchers could not give a naive or memory phenotype to roughly 80-97% of proliferating CD4+ or CD8+ clones. Most alloreactive clones went unmapped to unstimulated subsets; only a minor fraction mapped.

CDR1 and CDR2 from the germline V gene are MGHRA and YSYEKL. V lost 4 bases, J lost 6 bases, and 12 bases lay in between. The CDR3 sequence is 14 residues long. A word on this clone: Its target is not known.

Data came from immunoSEQ multiplex PCR; TCRdb stores just in-frame clones and leaves some out. This table has some 99,000 clones, roughly 94% appearing once. The genes are TRBV4-1 and TRBJ2-2, with D hard to call. The sequencing input was Tregs sorted from blood. The sequence came from a human donor in good health. The CDR3 loop is CASSLAPSPGELFF. CDR3 nucleotide sequence: TGCGCCAGCAGCCTGGCCCCCTCCCCCGGGGAGCTGTTTTTT.